The 32 T cell receptor beta chains presented below share a single source sample, sequenced in a study of blood T cells in healthy people across ages (dated by TCRdb to 2014 to 2015). Libraries were constructed by 5' RACE. The sequencer was an Illumina HiSeq 2500. A second PCR of about 7 to 12 cycles was performed with a sample-barcoded 5' primer and a J-beta primer mix. TCRdb reprocessing: public reads trimmed at Q25 with fastp, clones called with MiXCR, in-frame beta chains kept. Every distinct CDR3 protein forms one entry, paired with its most common genes and DNA. Counted in this sample were about 940,000 distinct CDR3 sequences; about 44% of them appeared once. Around an eighth of the sample is taken by the ten largest. The sample consisted of blood. Every receptor here comes from a man younger than 40 in good health.

The rearrangement uses TRBV20-1 and TRBJ1-1; TRBD1 matches 8 bases. Germline V gene sequence: CDR1 DFQATT, CDR2 SNEGSKA (reference sequence). The CDR3 runs to 12 residues. J lost 3 bases, V lost 6 bases, and 3 bases had no gene match. The CDR3 DNA reads TGCAGTGCCTTGACAGGGGACACTGAAGCTTTCTTT. It yields the protein CSALTGDTEAFF.

This chain joins TRBV4-3 and TRBJ2-5; possibly TRBD2 for D (6 bases). With 0 bases removed from V and 7 bases from J, the gap between germline ends came to 18 bases. Per germline, CDR1 LGHNA and CDR2 YSLEER. The CDR3 sequence is 16 residues long. CDR3 sequence: CASSQDRSTRGGTQYF. In nucleotides, the CDR3 is TGCGCCAGCAGCCAAGATAGGTCCACACGGGGAGGGACCCAGTACTTC.

The J gene is TRBJ1-2, the V gene TRBV4-2; 10 nucleotides line up with TRBD1. Trimming removed 1 base from V and 4 bases from J; junction bases left unmatched: 15. This CDR3 is built from 19 residues. Germline V gene data show CDR1 as LGHNA and CDR2 as YNFKEQ. The CDR3 region has the DNA TGTGCCAGCAGCCAAGTCTCCGAGACAGGGGGCGCGGCCCTCTATGGCTACACCTTC. Translated: CASSQVSETGGAALYGYTF.

There are a few counts of this clonotype. This chain joins TRBV28 and TRBJ2-1, with 7 nucleotides matching TRBD2. Looked up from germline, CDR1 is MDHEN and CDR2 is SYDVKM. The CDR3 extends over 15 amino acids. Unmatched junction bases numbered 7, after V lost 3 bases and J lost 5 bases. The CDR3, as DNA: TGTGCCAGCAGTTTCAGCGGGGTCGGAGACAATGAGCAGTTCTTC. This translates into CASSFSGVGDNEQFF.

This clonotype was detected a few times. This chain's CDR3 is CASSQALAADTQYF. CDR3 sequence (DNA): TGCGCCAGCAGCCAAGCGCTAGCTGCCGATACGCAGTATTTT. The chain uses TRBV4-1 and TRBJ2-3; D may be TRBD2 (5 bases). This CDR3 region has 14 residues. The germline V and J ends were trimmed by 1 base and 6 bases, with 11 bases remaining between them. Germline loops: CDR1 MGHRA, CDR2 YSYEKL.

The gene calls are TRBV27 and TRBJ2-7, with 9 positions matching TRBD1. The germline V gene has CDR1 MNHEY and CDR2 SMNVEV (reference sequence). Trimming took 3 bases from V and 6 from J; bases not matched to a gene: 3. The CDR3 length is 13 residues. CDR3 sequence (DNA): TGTGCCAGCAGTTTGGGGACAGGGTCCGAGCAGTACTTC. Translated: CASSLGTGSEQYF.

The rearrangement joins TRBV20-1 to TRBJ1-1, with D possibly TRBD1 on 6 matching bases. V lost 2 bases, J lost 11 bases, and 12 bases lay in between. The CDR3 sequence is 11 residues long. Germline CDR1 is DFQATT and CDR2 is SNEGSKA (reference sequence). This CDR3 reads CSARMTGTAFF. The CDR3 DNA reads as TGCAGTGCTAGAATGACAGGTACGGCTTTCTTT.

This clonotype has more than one count but fewer than ten. The chain uses TRBV27 and TRBJ2-2; 14 bases fit TRBD2. The V and J ends lost 6 bases and 6 bases, in that order; junction bases with no gene match: 3. Germline V gives CDR1 MNHEY, CDR2 SMNVEV (reference sequence). This CDR3 region has 15 residues. The CDR3 reads CASSGLAGGSGELFF. The DNA for the CDR3 is TGTGCCAGCAGCGGACTAGCGGGGGGTTCCGGGGAGCTGTTTTTT.

The CDR3 DNA reads TGTGCCAGCAGCGGCGGGGGGAGGCAGCCCCAGCATTTT. Its translation: CASSGGGRQPQHF. This chain links TRBV5-6 with TRBJ1-5; D might be TRBD1 (5 bases). The CDR3 covers 13 residues. Trimming took off 4 bases at V and 7 bases at J, with 12 bases between the two ends. Germline CDR1 and CDR2: SGHDT and YYEEEE.

J is TRBJ2-1 and V is TRBV28; D is perhaps TRBD1 or TRBD2 (5 bases each). The CDR3 is 16 residues long. Trimming removed 7 bases from V and 0 bases from J, with 16 bases in between. Looked up from germline, CDR1 is MDHEN and CDR2 is SYDVKM. The CDR3 protein is CASIPGGVGSYNEQFF. The CDR3 DNA reads TGTGCCAGCATACCTGGGGGTGTAGGCTCCTACAATGAGCAGTTCTTC.

This clonotype was recorded once. Sequence at one end of the junction differs from germline and may be a read error. The gene calls are TRBV7-9 and TRBJ1-1; D possibly corresponds to TRBD1 (5 bases). Germline V gene lookup returns CDR1 SEHNR and CDR2 FQNEAQ (reference sequence). The CDR3 extends over 13 amino acids. Here the CDR3 reads CVSSSDSRPEAFF. As DNA, the CDR3 is TGTGTCAGCAGCTCAGACAGTCGCCCTGAAGCTTTCTTT.

This clonotype was seen a handful of times. The genes are TRBV10-3 and TRBJ2-7; D might be TRBD1 or TRBD2, each matching 5 bases. CDR1 is ENHRY and CDR2 is SYGVKD in the germline V gene. Trimming stripped 8 bases from V and 0 bases from J, with 11 bases between. CDR3 length: 13 residues. CDR3 region: CAIRGDSSYEQYF. DNA of the CDR3: TGTGCCATCCGGGGAGACAGCTCCTACGAGCAGTACTTC.

This chain joins TRBV9 and TRBJ2-1; 11 bases fit TRBD2. The V gene end was trimmed by 4 bases and the J gene end by 4 bases; junction bases not matched to a gene: 10. CDR1 and CDR2 (germline): SGDLS, YYNGEE. The CDR3 runs 17 residues. The CDR3 nucleotides are TGTGCCAGCAGCCCGCGACTAGCGGGAACTGAATACAATGAGCAGTTCTTC. This gives the protein CASSPRLAGTEYNEQFF.

Details on this clonotype: Relative to the germline gene, one junction end is altered; a read error may explain this. CDR3 region: CASKSETSSSYNEQLF. Written as DNA, the CDR3 is TGTGCCAGCAAATCCGAGACTAGCTCCTCCTACAATGAGCAGCTCTTC. The chain carries TRBV2 and TRBJ2-1, with 7 positions matching TRBD2. CDR3 size: 16 residues. Germline V gene sequence: CDR1 SNHLY, CDR2 FYNNEI. The full variable domain, in which reference TRBV2 and TRBJ2-1 provide the parts outside the CDR3, is EPEVTQTPSHQVTQMGQEVILRCVPISNHLYFYWYRQILGQKVEFLVSFYNNEISEKSEIFDDQFSVERPDGSNFTLKIRSTKLEDSAMYFCASKSETSSSYNEQLFGPGTRLTVL.

This clonotype has just a few counts. V is TRBV28 and J is TRBJ1-1; D is perhaps TRBD1 (6 bases). CDR1 is MDHEN, CDR2 SYDVKM, per germline. The CDR3 is 14 residues long. Trimming left V 4 bases short and J 0 bases short, with 9 bases between. Written as DNA, the CDR3 is TGTGCCAGCAGTTACGGGGACATGAACACTGAAGCTTTCTTT. This sequence encodes CASSYGDMNTEAFF. The variable domain in full, completed from reference TRBV28 and TRBJ1-1, reads DVKVTQSSRYLVKRTGEKVFLECVQDMDHENMFWYRQDPGLGLRLIYFSYDVKMKEKGDIPEGYSVSREKKERFSLILESASTNQTSMYLCASSYGDMNTEAFFGQGTRLTVV.

This clonotype was seen a handful of times. V usage is TRBV4-2 and J usage is TRBJ2-2; D gene ambiguous. Trimming took off 3 bases at V and 5 bases at J, with 7 bases between the two ends. Germline lookup yields CDR1 LGHNA and CDR2 YNFKEQ. CDR3 size: 13 residues. The CDR3: CASSQSITGELFF. CDR3 coding DNA: TGTGCCAGCAGCCAGAGTATAACCGGGGAGCTGTTTTTT.

This chain connects TRBV20-1 to TRBJ2-7, with 9 bases that match TRBD2. Per the germline V gene, CDR1 is DFQATT and CDR2 is SNEGSKA (reference sequence). The CDR3 loop spans 16 amino acids. With 5 bases clipped from V and 0 bases from J, the junction kept 11 bases outside the gene matches. The CDR3 bases are TGCAGTGCTTCCCAGCGGGGGGCCGGAATCTCCTACGAGCAGTACTTC. This codes for CSASQRGAGISYEQYF.

The J gene is TRBJ2-1, the V gene TRBV15, with TRBD2 matching over 10 bases. CDR1 is LNHNV, CDR2 YYDKDF, per germline (reference sequence). The CDR3 spans 15 residues. Trimming removed 8 bases from V and 6 bases from J; junction bases left unmatched: 10. The DNA for the CDR3 is TGTGCCACCCGGTCCGGGACTAGCGAATCCAATGAGCAGTTCTTC. Amino acid sequence: CATRSGTSESNEQFF.

The chain employs TRBV7-2 and TRBJ2-7; D is perhaps TRBD1 (6 bases). CDR1 is SGHTA and CDR2 is FQGNSA in the germline V gene. This CDR3 has 14 amino acids. V was pared by 4 bases and J by 4 bases, with 14 bases between. The CDR3 sequence: CASSSLYRVYEQYF. The CDR3 DNA reads as TGTGCCAGCAGCTCCCTTTACAGGGTATACGAGCAGTACTTC.

The genes are TRBV20-1 and TRBJ1-4; D unresolved. CDR1 is DFQATT, CDR2 SNEGSKA, per germline (reference sequence). There are 14 residues in the CDR3. The V and J ends lost 3 bases and 6 bases respectively, with 14 bases between them. The CDR3 sequence: CSASARVEDEKLFF. CDR3 coding DNA: TGCAGTGCTAGCGCGAGGGTGGAGGATGAAAAACTGTTTTTT.

The rearrangement joins TRBV6-5 to TRBJ2-3, with 10 bases matching TRBD2. The CDR3 contains 15 residues. CDR1 is MNHEY and CDR2 is SVGAGI in the germline V gene. Trimming took 7 bases from V and 4 from J; bases not matched to a gene: 8. In nucleotides, the CDR3 is TGTGCCAGCAAATCGAGCGGGGGGGCCCCAGATACGCAGTATTTT. Translated, it gives CASKSSGGAPDTQYF.

In its sample, this clonotype was seen a few times. The CDR3 nucleotides read TGTGCCATCAGTGGGACAGGGCTAGGCTACACCTTC. This sequence encodes CAISGTGLGYTF. V usage is TRBV10-3 and J usage is TRBJ1-2, with 8 bases matching TRBD1. Germline V gene data show CDR1 as ENHRY and CDR2 as SYGVKD. The trim removed 4 bases at V and 8 bases at J, leaving 3 bases unmatched. This CDR3 contains 12 residues.

The gene calls are TRBV7-9 and TRBJ2-4, with D tentatively TRBD1 (6 bases). The DNA end favors TRBJ2-7, so the J call may be wrong. The CDR3 totals 15 residues. Looked up from germline, CDR1 is SEHNR and CDR2 is FQNEAQ (reference sequence). The CDR3 DNA sequence: TGTGCCAGCAGCGGGGAGAGGACAGAACTCTTCGAGCAGTACTTC. Translated, it gives CASSGERTELFEQYF.

This rearrangement joins TRBV7-2 to TRBJ2-1; the match to TRBD2 covers 14 bases. The germline CDR1 and CDR2 sequences are SGHTA and FQGNSA. V lost 5 bases and J lost 1; bases outside the gene matches: 10. This CDR3 region has 19 residues. CDR3 amino acids: CASSPRLAGGRLSYNEQFF. As DNA, the CDR3 is TGTGCCAGCAGCCCCCGACTAGCGGGGGGGCGGTTGTCCTACAATGAGCAGTTCTTC.

This clonotype was observed a few times. This chain connects TRBV5-5 to TRBJ2-7; D is unresolved. The CDR3 contains 14 residues. The V gene lost 6 bases and the J gene lost 3 bases, with 16 bases spanning the gap. From germline, CDR1 is SGHKS and CDR2 YYEKEE (reference sequence). The DNA of the CDR3 is TGTGCCAGCATAGAACCGGGCGAAGGCTACGAGCAGTACTTC. It codes for CASIEPGEGYEQYF. The full variable domain, its missing parts supplied by reference TRBV5-5 and TRBJ2-7, is DAGVTQSPTHLIKTRGQQVTLRCSPISGHKSVSWYQQVLGQGPQFIFQYYEKEERGRGNFPDRFSARQFPNYSSELNVNALLLGDSALYLCASIEPGEGYEQYFGPGTRLTVT.

The chain couples TRBV20-1 to TRBJ2-7, with D perhaps matching TRBD1 or TRBD2 (7 bases each). Trimming took off 6 bases at V and 3 bases at J, with 21 bases between the two ends. This CDR3 is built from 15 residues. Germline CDR1 and CDR2: DFQATT and SNEGSKA (reference sequence). CDR3 DNA sequence: TGCAGTGCCCACAATCAGGGGGGCGGGAGCTACGAGCAGTACTTC. Translating it yields CSAHNQGGGSYEQYF.

The genes are TRBV6-2 or TRBV6-3 and TRBJ1-1; tentative D call: TRBD1 (5 bases). CDR3 size: 14 residues. V was trimmed by 5 bases and J by 1 base, leaving 11 bases between them. The germline V gene encodes CDR1 MNHEY and CDR2 SVGEGT. CDR3 sequence reads: CASSAIRGNTEAFF. The CDR3 bases are TGTGCCAGCAGTGCCATTAGGGGGAACACTGAAGCTTTCTTT.

The chain combines TRBV6-5 with TRBJ2-4, with D possibly TRBD2 on 6 matching bases. V gave up 7 bases and J gave up 1 base, with 8 bases separating them. CDR1 and CDR2 (germline): MNHEY, SVGAGI. The CDR3 contains 13 residues. DNA of the CDR3: TGTGCCAGCACGGGGGTGGCCAAAAACATTCAGTACTTC. The encoded protein is CASTGVAKNIQYF.

The chain is built from TRBV9 and TRBJ2-1; 8 bases line up with TRBD1. V shed 2 bases and J 7 bases; nucleotides not matched to a gene: 11. From germline, CDR1 is SGDLS and CDR2 YYNGEE. This CDR3 region has 16 residues. CDR3 nucleotides: TGTGCCAGCAGCGTTAGTGGTCAGGGGGCGCGGAATGAGCAGTTCTTC. It codes for CASSVSGQGARNEQFF.

A single count supports this clonotype. The chain has TRBV18 and TRBJ2-3, with unresolved D. Germline lookup yields CDR1 KGHSH and CDR2 LQKENI. V dropped 2 bases and J dropped 5 bases, with 17 bases sitting between them. The CDR3 is 16 residues long. The CDR3 protein is CASSPLGPEPGDTQYF. The CDR3 nucleotides read TGTGCCAGCTCACCATTGGGTCCAGAACCCGGAGATACGCAGTATTTT.

The genes are TRBV27 and TRBJ2-7; TRBD1 or TRBD2 may be the D gene (5 bases each). The CDR3 loop spans 14 amino acids. CDR1 and CDR2 from the germline V gene are MNHEY and SMNVEV (reference sequence). Trimming left V 0 bases short and J 2 bases short, with 8 bases between. CDR3 amino acids: CASSLSRDPYEQYF. The CDR3 region has the DNA TGTGCCAGCAGTTTATCTAGGGACCCCTACGAGCAGTACTTC.

V usage is TRBV7-2 and J usage is TRBJ2-3; perhaps TRBD2 as D (7 bases). Germline-derived CDR1 and CDR2 are SGHTA and FQGNSA. CDR3 length: 17 residues. Trimming removed 4 bases at V and 0 bases at J, with 17 bases between. This chain's CDR3 is CTSSSGTTSASTDTQYF. CDR3 bases: TGTACCAGCAGCTCCGGGACAACTAGCGCGAGCACAGATACGCAGTATTTT.